This T cell receptor beta chain originates from a study of blood T cells in healthy people across ages. Study findings and constraints: Investigators viewed diversity estimates from one million T cells as underestimates, the study reported.

As regards this clonotype: Its antigen is not known.

A J-beta primer mix and a sample-barcoded 5' primer were used in a second PCR of about 7 to 12 cycles. TCRdb redid the calling of the 5' RACE reads with MiXCR, one entry per CDR3 protein. The table includes about 1,400,000 distinct CDR3 sequences, around two fifths detected once. J was trimmed by 3 bases and V by 7 bases; bases with no gene match: 4. The CDR3 length is 13 residues. The rearrangement links TRBV12-3 or TRBV12-4 to TRBJ2-5; 8 bases line up with TRBD2. The sequenced material came from blood. This sequence was found in a woman in her late teens or twenties in good health. CDR3 DNA sequence: TGTGCCAGCATGGAACTAGCGGAAGAGACCCAGTACTTC. Protein sequence: CASMELAEETQYF.